This TCR beta chain was retrieved from a study of prognosis after radiotherapy for stage I lung cancer. Findings and caveats of the study: Usage of TRBV and TRBJ genes reportedly differed between metastatic and non-metastatic patients.

Comment on this clonotype: Antigen: not known.

The CDR3 has 14 amino acids. Germline values: CDR1 LGHDT, CDR2 YNNKEL (reference sequence). Trimming cost V 2 bases and J 2 bases; bases outside gene matches: 2. Genomic DNA yielded TCR beta CDR3, amplified by two-round multiplex PCR. Primers targeting each individual TRBV and TRBJ gene were applied in first-round PCR. From the multiplex PCR reads, TCRdb called clonotypes with MiXCR, one entry per CDR3 protein. The sample has tens of thousands of distinct CDR3 sequences; around 43% are singletons. The source material was PBMCs, sampled before or after stereotactic body radiation therapy (not recorded which). The chain recombines TRBV3-1 with TRBJ2-7; 8 bases are shared with TRBD2. This receptor was obtained from a donor at least 50 years old with non-small cell lung cancer. The CDR3 loop reads CASSQLGRAYEQYF. For the CDR3, the DNA is TGTGCCAGCAGCCAACTCGGGAGGGCCTACGAGCAGTACTTC.